Below are 3 T cell receptor beta chains sequenced from a single sample in a study of response to subunit inactivated influenza vaccine. TCRdb reprocessed the RT-PCR reads via MiXCR and lists one record per CDR3 protein. The repertoire includes around 520,000 distinct CDR3 sequences, 10% to 15% of them detected once, and roughly 10% sits in the top ten. Sequencing used PBMCs from blood, obtained on the day of vaccination. All receptors derive from a man aged 50 or older who received an inactivated influenza vaccine.

The chain carries TRBV27 and TRBJ2-3, with D unresolved. Germline assignment: CDR1 MNHEY and CDR2 SMNVEV (reference sequence). CDR3 length: 14 amino acids. The V end was cut by 2 bases, the J end by 0 bases, with 6 bases between. The CDR3 DNA sequence: TGTGCCAGCAGTTTAGCCACGAGCACAGATACGCAGTATTTT. Protein product: CASSLATSTDTQYF.

In its sample, this clonotype was seen many times. This rearrangement joins TRBV9 to TRBJ2-1, with TRBD2 identical over 12 bases. CDR3 length equals 15 residues. From germline, CDR1 is SGDLS and CDR2 YYNGEE. The V segment lost 0 bases and the J segment 7 bases; nucleotides outside the gene matches: 2. The CDR3 nucleotides read TGTGCCAGCAGCGTAGGACTAGCGGGGGCGAATGAGCAGTTCTTC. Residues: CASSVGLAGANEQFF.

In its sample, this clonotype was seen a few times. This chain joins TRBV6-2 or TRBV6-3 and TRBJ2-3, with D perhaps TRBD1 (5 bases). Trimming removed 6 bases from V and 2 bases from J, with 15 bases in between. CDR1 and CDR2 from the germline V gene are MNHEY and SVGEGT. The length of the CDR3 is 15 residues. The CDR3 nucleotides read TGTGCCAGCAGCCCGAGACAGAGTTACACAGATACGCAGTATTTT. This encodes CASSPRQSYTDTQYF.